The clone carrying this TCR beta chain was seen more than once but under ten times. Its target is unknown. Germline CDR1 SGHRS, CDR2 YFSETQ. This CDR3 has 15 residues. The V end lost 6 bases, the J end lost 2 bases, and 16 bases lay between the germline ends. These data are taken from a study of T cells in Graves' hyperthyroidism and ophthalmopathy. Study-wide results and caveats: Blood also contained most expanded thyroid clonotypes above 0.001. From stable hyperthyroidism, ophthalmopathy was set apart by a 13 V-J model.

Stable Graves' hyperthyroidism meant no ophthalmopathy progression within 18 months. Researchers barred patients who had uncontrolled infection, other autoimmune disease, pregnancy or lactation. Amplification yielded TCR beta CDR3 regions, with RNA transcripts as the source. First-round RT-PCR with HTBI primers amplified the TCR CDR3 region. TCRdb ran MiXCR on the multiplex PCR reads and lists one entry per CDR3 protein. Here the sample spans some 180,000 distinct CDR3 sequences, about 17% being singletons. The sequence was collected from a woman aged 45 to 65 with Graves' hyperthyroidism. This chain joins TRBV5-1 and TRBJ2-3; D may be TRBD1 (5 bases). Material: blood. CDR3 nucleotide sequence: TGCGCCAGCAACAAACATAGGGGATCCACAGATACGCAGTATTTT. This sequence encodes CASNKHRGSTDTQYF. The variable domain in full, completed from reference TRBV5-1 and TRBJ2-3, reads KAGVTQTPRYLIKTRGQQVTLSCSPISGHRSVSWYQQTPGQGLQFLFEYFSETQRNKGNFPGRFSGRQFSNSRSEMNVSTLELGDSALYLCASNKHRGSTDTQYFGPGTRLTVL.